These 27 T cell receptor beta chains were all obtained from the same sample, sequenced in a study of shared clonotypes between healthy human individuals. Clones were sequenced by immunoSEQ multiplex PCR, and TCRdb holds only the in-frame ones, with some missing. The sample includes 2 million to 2.5 million clones, more than 90% of them seen just once. The sequenced material came from naive CD4+ T cells sorted from blood. Sample subset: CD45RA+ positively selected. Receptor source: a young man in good health.

This clone was counted a single time. The V and J genes are TRBV11-3 and TRBJ2-3; TRBD1 matches 8 bases. The CDR3 consists of 15 residues. V was clipped by 6 bases and J by 3 bases; unmatched bases: 8. Germline V lookup: CDR1 SGHNT, CDR2 YENEEA. CDR3 sequence (DNA): TGTGCCAGCAGTCGCAGGGGGCAGGGGACAGATACGCAGTATTTT. It specifies CASSRRGQGTDTQYF.

V usage is TRBV11-3 and J usage is TRBJ2-2; D not certain. V was trimmed by 6 bases and J by 1 base, leaving 12 bases between them. The CDR3 is made up of 15 amino acids. Germline CDR1 reads SGHNT; CDR2 reads YENEEA. CDR3 region: CASSLGHGNTGELFF. The CDR3 bases are TGTGCCAGCAGTCTAGGGCACGGGAACACCGGGGAGCTGTTTTTT.

The chain combines TRBV19 with TRBJ2-7, with D perhaps matching TRBD2 (5 bases). V lost 1 base and J lost 5, with 9 bases in between. CDR1 is LNHDA, CDR2 SQIVND, per germline (reference sequence). This CDR3 contains 13 residues. The CDR3 spells CASSIVRGNEQYF. The CDR3 nucleotides are TGTGCCAGTAGTATAGTACGGGGAAACGAGCAGTACTTC. The full variable domain, rest sourced from reference TRBV19 and TRBJ2-7, is DGGITQSPKYLFRKEGQNVTLSCEQNLNHDAMYWYRQDPGQGLRLIYYSQIVNDFQKGDIAEGYSVSREKKESFPLTVTSAQKNPTAFYLCASSIVRGNEQYFGPGTRLTVT.

The J gene is TRBJ2-5, the V gene TRBV21-1; the listed D gene, TRBD2, was not tested against the DNA. TRBV21-1 is recorded as a pseudogene. This CDR3 contains 16 residues. CDR3 in DNA: TGTGCCAGCAGCAAAGTGGGACTAGCGGGAGGCGAGACCCAGTACTTC. The encoded protein is CASSKVGLAGGETQYF.

This clone was counted once. Other DNA sequences in the sample encode the same CDR3. The chain links TRBV6-5 to TRBJ2-6; D is possibly TRBD1 or TRBD2 (5 bases each). The CDR3 is 16 amino acids. The germline V and J ends were trimmed by 0 bases and 0 bases, with 6 bases remaining between them. The germline CDR1 and CDR2 sequences are MNHEY and SVGAGI. CDR3 residues: CASSYSRGSGANVLTF. As DNA, the CDR3 is TGTGCCAGCAGTTACTCGAGGGGCTCTGGGGCCAACGTCCTGACTTTC.

V gene TRBV29-1 combines with J gene TRBJ1-1; D is perhaps TRBD1 (5 bases). V shed 8 bases and J shed 4 bases, with 20 bases lying between them. Germline CDR1 and CDR2: SQVTM and ANQGSEA. CDR3 size: 14 residues. CDR3 sequence (DNA): TGCAGCATACAGATGGGGACGTTGGGCACTGAAGCTTTCTTT. Its protein product is CSIQMGTLGTEAFF. The whole variable domain, remainder taken from reference TRBV29-1 and TRBJ1-1, is SAVISQKPSRDICQRGTSLTIQCQVDSQVTMMFWYRQQPGQSLTLIATANQGSEATYESGFVIDKFPISRPNLTFSTLTVSNMSPEDSSIYLCSIQMGTLGTEAFFGQGTRLTVV.

The chain has TRBV10-2 and TRBJ2-1; TRBD2 might be the D (6 bases). CDR1 and CDR2 from the germline V gene are WSHSY and SAAADI. V lost 8 bases, J lost 0 bases, and 14 bases lay in between. The CDR3 length is 15 residues. Here the CDR3 reads CASPAGTVSYNEQFF. CDR3 bases: TGCGCCAGCCCTGCGGGGACTGTCTCCTACAATGAGCAGTTCTTC.

This chain connects TRBV5-6 to TRBJ2-7; TRBD2 agrees at 11 bases. The CDR3 length is 15 residues. Trimming cost V 4 bases and J 4 bases; bases outside gene matches: 7. Germline values: CDR1 SGHDT, CDR2 YYEEEE. CDR3 residues: CASSLLAGDRYEQYF. CDR3 sequence (DNA): TGTGCCAGCAGCCTACTAGCGGGAGATAGGTACGAGCAGTACTTC. Based on the CDR3 plus reference TRBV5-6 and TRBJ2-7, the full variable domain is DAGVTQSPTHLIKTRGQQVTLRCSPKSGHDTVSWYQQALGQGPQFIFQYYEEEERQRGNFPDRFSGHQFPNYSSELNVNALLLGDSALYLCASSLLAGDRYEQYFGPGTRLTVT.

The chain joins TRBV6-1 to TRBJ2-2; TRBD1 might be the D (5 bases). V was clipped by 3 bases and J by 4 bases, with 15 bases between them. There are 16 residues in the CDR3. CDR1 and CDR2 (germline): MNHNS, SASEGT. DNA of the CDR3: TGTGCCAGCAGTGACGGAAAGGGGCCGGGCACCGGGGAGCTGTTTTTT. Residues: CASSDGKGPGTGELFF.

The rearrangement links TRBV6-5 to TRBJ1-1, with D maybe TRBD1 (6 bases). In germline, CDR1 is MNHEY, CDR2 SVGAGI. Trimming took off 10 bases at V and 4 bases at J, with 13 bases between the two ends. This CDR3 comprises 12 residues. Written as DNA, the CDR3 is TGTGCCACAGGGCGGGGGGCCACTGAAGCTTTCTTT. Protein sequence: CATGRGATEAFF.

The J gene is TRBJ2-7, the V gene TRBV5-1, with 11 bases fitting TRBD2. CDR3 size: 15 residues. With V trimmed by 3 bases and J by 2 bases, 4 bases remained unmatched. CDR1 and CDR2 from the germline V gene are SGHRS and YFSETQ. CDR3 coding DNA: TGCGCCAGCAGCTCGGGACTAGCGGAACCCTACGAGCAGTACTTC. This sequence encodes CASSSGLAEPYEQYF. Full variable domain (missing parts from reference TRBV5-1 and TRBJ2-7): KAGVTQTPRYLIKTRGQQVTLSCSPISGHRSVSWYQQTPGQGLQFLFEYFSETQRNKGNFPGRFSGRQFSNSRSEMNVSTLELGDSALYLCASSSGLAEPYEQYFGPGTRLTVT.

This clone was found once. V and J are TRBV11-2 and TRBJ1-1; no clear D. Trimming stripped 0 bases from V and 1 base from J, with 9 bases between. CDR3 size: 15 residues. The germline gives CDR1 SGHAT, CDR2 FQNNGV. The CDR3 region is CASSLDVLRNTEAFF. In DNA form, the CDR3 reads TGTGCCAGCAGCTTAGATGTGTTGAGGAACACTGAAGCTTTCTTT. Full variable domain (outside the CDR3, taken from reference TRBV11-2 and TRBJ1-1): EAGVAQSPRYKIIEKRQSVAFWCNPISGHATLYWYQQILGQGPKLLIQFQNNGVVDDSQLPKDRFSAERLKGVDSTLKIQPAKLEDSAVYLCASSLDVLRNTEAFFGQGTRLTVV.

With respect to this clone: Other DNA sequences in this specimen translate into the identical CDR3. V usage is TRBV11-3 and J usage is TRBJ2-5; D is perhaps TRBD2 (7 bases). Trimming removed 3 bases at V and 5 bases at J, with 10 bases between. Germline V gives CDR1 SGHNT, CDR2 YENEEA. CDR3 length: 13 residues. CDR3 in amino acids: CASSLGGRETQYF. CDR3 nucleotide sequence: TGTGCCAGCAGCTTGGGGGGGCGCGAGACCCAGTACTTC.

As for this clone: This specimen includes other DNA sequences encoding the same CDR3. This chain links TRBV5-1 with TRBJ2-7; perhaps D is TRBD1 or TRBD2 (5 bases each). The CDR3 contains 14 residues. Trimming left V 0 bases short and J 2 bases short, with 9 bases between. CDR1 is SGHRS and CDR2 is YFSETQ in the germline V gene. The CDR3 coding sequence is TGCGCCAGCAGCTTGGATGGGGGAGCCTACGAGCAGTACTTC. It yields the protein CASSLDGGAYEQYF. The variable domain in full, completed from reference TRBV5-1 and TRBJ2-7, reads KAGVTQTPRYLIKTRGQQVTLSCSPISGHRSVSWYQQTPGQGLQFLFEYFSETQRNKGNFPGRFSGRQFSNSRSEMNVSTLELGDSALYLCASSLDGGAYEQYFGPGTRLTVT.

The V call is TRBV7-8, the J call TRBJ1-6, with 10 nucleotides matching TRBD1. The CDR3 has 15 residues. Germline V gene lookup returns CDR1 SGHVS and CDR2 FQNEAQ. The trim removed 5 bases at V and 7 bases at J, leaving 5 bases unmatched. CDR3: CASSVGQGLNSPLHF. CDR3 bases: TGTGCCAGCAGCGTGGGACAGGGGTTAAATTCACCCCTCCACTTT.

The CDR3: CASSLSPQNYEQYF. CDR3 DNA: TGTGCCAGCAGCTTAAGCCCTCAAAACTACGAGCAGTACTTC. The V gene is TRBV11-2, the J gene TRBJ2-7, with no clear D. V lost 2 bases and J 3 bases, leaving 11 bases between the germline ends. From germline, CDR1 is SGHAT and CDR2 FQNNGV. The CDR3 extends over 14 amino acids.

A single count supports this clone. This chain joins TRBV6-6 and TRBJ1-2; 8 bases map to TRBD1. CDR1 is MNHNY and CDR2 is SVGAGI in the germline V gene (reference sequence). V shed 5 bases, J shed 7 bases, and the junction held 6 bases outside the gene matches. This CDR3 is built from 13 residues. CDR3 protein: CASSLTGVPGYTF. CDR3 coding DNA: TGTGCCAGCAGTCTGACAGGGGTTCCTGGCTACACCTTC.

Details on this clone: Other DNA sequences from this sample encode an identical CDR3 as well. This chain connects TRBV6-5 to TRBJ2-7; weak D call: TRBD2 (5 bases). Germline V lookup: CDR1 MNHEY, CDR2 SVGAGI. V was pared by 6 bases and J by 3 bases, with 12 bases between. The CDR3 is 13 amino acids. CDR3 loop: CASSRRGSYEQYF. The CDR3, as DNA: TGTGCCAGCAGCCGGCGAGGGAGCTACGAGCAGTACTTC.

This rearrangement joins TRBV30 to TRBJ2-5; 8 positions agree with TRBD1. The V and J ends lost 7 bases and 5 bases, in that order; junction bases with no gene match: 9. CDR1 is GTSNPN, CDR2 SVGIG, per germline (reference sequence). This CDR3 is 13 amino acids long. CDR3 sequence (DNA): TGTGCCTCGGCTCCAGGGGGCCGGGAGACCCAGTACTTC. This gives the protein CASAPGGRETQYF.

The CDR3 region is CASSLRRDTEAFF. The CDR3 region has the DNA TGTGCCAGCAGCTTGCGGAGGGACACTGAAGCTTTCTTT. This chain joins TRBV7-9 and TRBJ1-1, with D unresolved. The germline gives CDR1 SEHNR, CDR2 FQNEAQ (reference sequence). The CDR3 extends over 13 amino acids. The ends were cut back, 3 bases at V and 3 bases at J, with 8 bases in the middle.

The rearrangement links TRBV11-3 to TRBJ2-7, with D unresolved. This CDR3 region has 13 residues. The germline V and J ends were trimmed by 1 base and 9 bases, with 13 bases remaining between them. From germline, CDR1 is SGHNT and CDR2 YENEEA. CDR3 sequence (DNA): TGTGCCAGCAGCTTAGTGCCGGCGGCTGGGCAGTACTTC. It encodes CASSLVPAAGQYF.

The J gene is TRBJ1-2, the V gene TRBV30; 8 nucleotides line up with TRBD1. CDR3 length: 14 amino acids. V lost 4 bases and J lost 5; bases outside the gene matches: 9. From germline, CDR1 is GTSNPN and CDR2 SVGIG (reference sequence). The CDR3, as DNA: TGTGCCTGGAATCGCAGGGGGCGGGAGTATGGCTACACCTTC. This translates into CAWNRRGREYGYTF.

The chain has TRBV5-4 and TRBJ2-7; D is unresolved. Deletions cut 4 bases from V and 8 bases from J, with 16 bases between. The CDR3 totals 13 residues. Per the germline V gene, CDR1 is SGHNT and CDR2 is YYREEE (reference sequence). CDR3 in DNA: TGTGCCAGCAGCCCCCCAAACGAGTTCAAGCAGTACTTC. Translation gives CASSPPNEFKQYF. The whole variable domain, filled in from reference TRBV5-4 and TRBJ2-7, reads ETGVTQSPTHLIKTRGQQVTLRCSSQSGHNTVSWYQQALGQGPQFIFQYYREEENGRGNFPPRFSGLQFPNYSSELNVNALELDDSALYLCASSPPNEFKQYFGPGTRLTVT.

This rearrangement joins TRBV30 to TRBJ1-3, with 7 positions matching TRBD1. The CDR3 has 14 residues. From germline, CDR1 is GTSNPN and CDR2 SVGIG (reference sequence). The V segment lost 1 base and the J segment 7 bases; nucleotides outside the gene matches: 7. This CDR3 reads CAWSGRTGWNTIYF. Here the CDR3 DNA reads TGTGCCTGGAGTGGTAGGACAGGTTGGAACACCATATATTTT.

This sequence joins TRBV6-1 and TRBJ2-2, with TRBD2 as a possible D gene (6 bases). The CDR3 is 15 residues long. Trimming cost V 3 bases and J 5 bases, with 13 bases left between them. The germline V gene has CDR1 MNHNS and CDR2 SASEGT. CDR3 sequence: CASSDSSVQTGELFF. DNA for the CDR3: TGTGCCAGCAGTGACTCTAGCGTGCAAACCGGGGAGCTGTTTTTT.

This clone showed up many times. V and J are TRBV4-1 and TRBJ1-4; D not resolved. Germline loops: CDR1 MGHRA, CDR2 YSYEKL. The CDR3 sequence is 16 residues long. The ends were cut back, 4 bases at V and 3 bases at J, with 15 bases in the middle. The CDR3 coding sequence is TGCGCCAGCAGCCTCGAACGAGGCAGGCCTAATGAAAAACTGTTTTTT. Amino acids: CASSLERGRPNEKLFF.

A remark on this clone: Other DNA sequences within the sample encode an identical CDR3. The chain recombines TRBV7-9 with TRBJ2-7; D may be TRBD1 (6 bases). CDR3 length: 14 amino acids. CDR1 and CDR2 (germline): SEHNR, FQNEAQ (reference sequence). V lost 4 bases, J lost 0 bases, and 10 bases lay in between. As DNA, the CDR3 is TGTGCCAGCAGCTCTGGACAGTCCTCCTACGAGCAGTACTTC. Amino acids: CASSSGQSSYEQYF.